One T cell receptor (beta chain) is described in this entry. The target of this receptor is not known. Base qualities are not recorded, but no much larger clone differs from it by a single base. Preparation of the library involved the immunoSEQ multiplex PCR assay. The table was pulled from immuneACCESS by TCRdb, which kept in-frame rearrangements only. Such tables lose some clones; where checked, under half of the loss comes from unresolved V genes, and the rest has no known cause. Here the sample has about 80,000 clones; 92% occur a single time. Of the sample, about 2.8% is held by the ten largest clones. This sample is drawn from a study of T cell changes during pregnancy in multiple sclerosis (dated by TCRdb to about 2019). In terms of the full investigation: Changes in the T cell repertoire over the course of pregnancy were examined in this study in women with multiple sclerosis.

Relative to germline, V is 7 bases shorter and J is 1 base shorter, with 14 bases between their ends. In the germline V gene, CDR1 corresponds to SGHDT and CDR2 to YYEEEE. CDR3 length: 15 amino acids, cysteine to phenylalanine. Of all the DNA, just the CDR3 is kept, 45 bases in frame from base 1. The rearranged chain carries TRBV5-6 and TRBJ2-2, with the identity of the D gene unclear. The starting material was peripheral blood, obtained before pregnancy. This TCR was recovered from a female donor with multiple sclerosis, enrolled in a pregnancy study. CDR3 loop: CASHAFILNTGELFF. At the DNA level, the sequence is TGTGCCAGCCACGCGTTCATCTTGAACACCGGGGAGCTGTTTTTT.